These 21 T cell receptor beta chains share one sample of origin, sequenced in a study of beta chain features in type 1 diabetes. Overall study results and limits: In every one of the four CD4+ subsets, TCRB CDR3s were moderately but significantly shorter in Type 1 diabetes patients.

Their specific antigens are unknown. Expressed TCRB transcripts were sequenced because the entire RNA isolate underwent reverse transcription. Produced via immunoSEQ multiplex PCR; TCRdb's table is partial and in-frame only. This table has about 260,000 clones, 20% appearing once. Material for sequencing was naive CD4+ T cells from blood. The receptors derive from a woman in her thirties or forties with type 1 diabetes.

This clone has more than one count but fewer than ten. The V gene is TRBV7-2, the J gene TRBJ2-6; 7 positions agree with TRBD1. The CDR3 is made up of 15 amino acids. Germline V gene data show CDR1 as SGHTA and CDR2 as FQGNSA. Trimming took 4 bases from V and 8 from J; bases not matched to a gene: 8. The CDR3 loop reads CASSSRSTGPNVLTF. The DNA for the CDR3 is TGTGCCAGCAGCTCGCGCTCGACAGGGCCCAACGTCCTGACTTTC.

A few counts support this clone. V gene TRBV29-1 combines with J gene TRBJ2-5; 10 nucleotides align to TRBD1. This CDR3 has 16 amino acids. J gave up 5 bases and V 8 bases, and 17 bases lay outside the gene matches. The germline V gene encodes CDR1 SQVTM and CDR2 ANQGSEA. The CDR3 is CSSKSGTGALWETQYF. The DNA of the CDR3 is TGCAGCTCCAAATCCGGGACAGGGGCCCTCTGGGAGACCCAGTACTTC.

This clone came up a few times. V usage is TRBV10-3 and J usage is TRBJ2-1; 7 bases fit TRBD2. CDR1 ENHRY and CDR2 SYGVKD come from the germline V gene. This CDR3 has 13 amino acids. The V and J ends lost 7 bases and 6 bases, in that order; junction bases with no gene match: 6. Written as DNA, the CDR3 is TGTGCCATCACGGGCGGGAGATTCAATGAGCAGTTCTTC. Protein: CAITGGRFNEQFF.

The rearrangement links TRBV4-3 to TRBJ2-4; D may be TRBD2 (5 bases). This CDR3 region has 16 residues. The ends were cut back, 0 bases at V and 2 bases at J, with 11 bases in the middle. From germline, CDR1 is LGHNA and CDR2 YSLEER. CDR3 sequence reads: CASSQDRGITKNIQYF. The CDR3 nucleotides read TGCGCCAGCAGCCAAGATAGAGGGATTACCAAAAACATTCAGTACTTC.

V and J are TRBV4-1 and TRBJ2-5, with D maybe TRBD2 (6 bases). The CDR3 length is 15 residues. Germline V gives CDR1 MGHRA, CDR2 YSYEKL. Trimming removed 7 bases from V and 2 bases from J, with 17 bases in between. This CDR3 reads CASKVGDGGQETQYF. The CDR3 DNA follows: TGCGCCAGCAAGGTCGGCGACGGAGGGCAAGAGACCCAGTACTTC.

This clone was found a few times. The V gene is TRBV9, the J gene TRBJ1-1, with D perhaps TRBD1 (6 bases). Trimming took off 2 bases at V and 5 bases at J, with 10 bases between the two ends. The CDR3 runs 13 residues. CDR1 SGDLS and CDR2 YYNGEE come from the germline V gene. For the CDR3, the DNA is TGTGCCAGCAGCGTCCAGGGGAGAACTGAAGCTTTCTTT. Protein sequence: CASSVQGRTEAFF.

The sample holds a few counts of this clone. V is TRBV4-3 and J is TRBJ2-7, with TRBD1 identical over 7 bases. CDR1 is LGHNA, CDR2 YSLEER, per germline. The CDR3 extends over 14 amino acids. The ends lost 1 base at V and 6 bases at J; junction bases unmatched: 6. This CDR3 is CASSQGVRGSEQYF. DNA for the CDR3: TGCGCCAGCAGCCAAGGAGTCAGGGGGTCCGAGCAGTACTTC.

This chain joins TRBV30 and TRBJ2-7, with TRBD2 matching over 9 bases. CDR3 length: 14 residues. The V gene's germline CDR1 is GTSNPN and CDR2 SVGIG (reference sequence). V was pared by 3 bases and J by 3 bases, with 6 bases of the junction left unmatched. CDR3: CAWRQREVRYEQYF. DNA for the CDR3: TGTGCCTGGAGACAGCGGGAGGTTCGCTACGAGCAGTACTTC.

This clone turned up a few times. The chain carries TRBV9 and TRBJ1-1; D not certain. The germline gives CDR1 SGDLS, CDR2 YYNGEE. The CDR3 is 15 residues long. V was trimmed by 6 bases and J by 1 base, leaving 16 bases between them. Here the CDR3 reads CASTGDLRSNTEAFF. The CDR3 nucleotides are TGTGCCAGCACAGGTGACCTAAGATCGAACACTGAAGCTTTCTTT.

This clone came up a few times. The J gene is TRBJ1-3, the V gene TRBV7-2; perhaps TRBD1 as D (6 bases). The germline gives CDR1 SGHTA, CDR2 FQGNSA. V lost 6 bases and J 4 bases, leaving 13 bases between the germline ends. This CDR3 is built from 14 residues. CDR3 protein: CASRAGTLGNTIYF. CDR3 coding DNA: TGTGCCAGCAGAGCCGGGACACTGGGAAACACCATATATTTT.

The genes are TRBV5-1 and TRBJ1-1; TRBD1 matches at 8 bases. This CDR3 is built from 14 residues. The germline gives CDR1 SGHRS, CDR2 YFSETQ. The J segment lost 3 bases and the V segment lost 7 bases, leaving 8 bases of the junction unmatched. CDR3 sequence (DNA): TGCGCCAGCGGACAGGGTGTTCGATACACTGAAGCTTTCTTT. It specifies CASGQGVRYTEAFF. The full variable domain, with the rest looked up from reference TRBV5-1 and TRBJ1-1, is KAGVTQTPRYLIKTRGQQVTLSCSPISGHRSVSWYQQTPGQGLQFLFEYFSETQRNKGNFPGRFSGRQFSNSRSEMNVSTLELGDSALYLCASGQGVRYTEAFFGQGTRLTVV.

This sequence joins TRBV4-3 and TRBJ2-1; 9 nucleotides match TRBD2. With V trimmed by 4 bases and J by 14 bases, 9 bases remained unmatched. Germline CDR1 LGHNA, CDR2 YSLEER. The CDR3 has 13 amino acids. CDR3 coding DNA: TGCGCCAGCAGCCGGAACTTAGCGGGAGAGGAGTTCTTC. Amino acid sequence: CASSRNLAGEEFF.

This clone appeared a few times. This chain uses TRBV28 with TRBJ2-1; tentatively, D is TRBD1 (6 bases). CDR1 and CDR2 from the germline V gene are MDHEN and SYDVKM. The CDR3 runs to 13 residues. V dropped 8 bases and J dropped 0 bases, with 8 bases sitting between them. CDR3 DNA: TGTGCCAGCGGGGGCAGCTCCTACAATGAGCAGTTCTTC. This translates into CASGGSSYNEQFF.

V gene TRBV4-3 combines with J gene TRBJ1-2; D gene uncertain. V lost 1 base to trimming and J lost 5 bases, with 23 bases between them. Looked up from germline, CDR1 is LGHNA and CDR2 is YSLEER. This CDR3 comprises 18 residues. DNA of the CDR3: TGCGCCAGCAGCCAAGTGGGTTCCGGAAGCCTGAGGGCTTATGGCTACACCTTC. Its protein product is CASSQVGSGSLRAYGYTF.

The genes are TRBV15 and TRBJ1-5; D might be TRBD1 (6 bases). The CDR3 spans 17 residues. With 0 bases removed from V and 1 base from J, the gap between germline ends came to 13 bases. The V gene's germline CDR1 is LNHNV and CDR2 YYDKDF (reference sequence). The CDR3 DNA follows: TGTGCCACCAGCAGAGATCACACAGGGTTGAGCAATCAGCCCCAGCATTTT. The encoded protein is CATSRDHTGLSNQPQHF.

This clone has only a few counts. The chain couples TRBV7-9 to TRBJ2-3, with D perhaps TRBD1 (6 bases). The V gene lost 4 bases and the J gene lost 0 bases, with 11 bases spanning the gap. Germline loops: CDR1 SEHNR, CDR2 FQNEAQ (reference sequence). The CDR3 is made up of 15 amino acids. CDR3 nucleotide sequence: TGTGCCAGCAGCTCTCGGCAGGGGAGCACAGATACGCAGTATTTT. Translated, it gives CASSSRQGSTDTQYF.

The table lists this clone with a count of one. This sequence joins TRBV5-6 and TRBJ2-5; 15 bases map to TRBD2. CDR3 length equals 15 residues. The V segment lost 5 bases and the J segment 6 bases; nucleotides outside the gene matches: 5. Germline CDR1 SGHDT, CDR2 YYEEEE. As DNA, the CDR3 is TGTGCCAGCAGGATCGGACTAGCGGGGGGGAAGACCCAGTACTTC. Translated: CASRIGLAGGKTQYF. The variable domain in full, with the rest retrieved from reference TRBV5-6 and TRBJ2-5, is DAGVTQSPTHLIKTRGQQVTLRCSPKSGHDTVSWYQQALGQGPQFIFQYYEEEERQRGNFPDRFSGHQFPNYSSELNVNALLLGDSALYLCASRIGLAGGKTQYFGPGTRLLVL.

This clone was picked up a small number of times. The genes are TRBV29-1 and TRBJ1-2; D may be TRBD1 (5 bases). The CDR3 consists of 13 residues. CDR1 is SQVTM, CDR2 ANQGSEA, per germline. V shed 4 bases and J shed 3 bases, with 12 bases lying between them. CDR3 sequence reads: CSVGVGGDYGYTF. Here the CDR3 DNA reads TGCAGCGTTGGGGTCGGAGGGGACTATGGCTACACCTTC.

This clone has a handful of counts. The DNA for the CDR3 is TGTGCCAGCAGCTCGGGACTCCCAGCCTACGAGCAGTACTTC. Amino acids: CASSSGLPAYEQYF. The chain couples TRBV11-1 to TRBJ2-7, with D possibly TRBD2 on 6 matching bases. Trimming removed 4 bases at V and 2 bases at J, with 12 bases between. The CDR3 length is 14 residues. From germline, CDR1 is SGHAT and CDR2 FQDESV (reference sequence).

This clone was detected a few times. The V gene is TRBV9, the J gene TRBJ2-3; 8 bases agree with TRBD2. Unmatched junction bases numbered 14, after V lost 4 bases and J lost 4 bases. This CDR3 has 17 residues. Germline-derived CDR1 and CDR2 are SGDLS and YYNGEE. This CDR3 reads CASSTPPGREGADTQYF. As DNA, the CDR3 is TGTGCCAGCAGCACACCCCCCGGGAGGGAGGGGGCAGATACGCAGTATTTT.

This clone was counted between two and nine times. This chain connects TRBV30 to TRBJ1-5; D perhaps matches TRBD1 (5 bases). Looked up from germline, CDR1 is GTSNPN and CDR2 is SVGIG (reference sequence). The CDR3 spans 15 residues. The V end lost 2 bases, the J end lost 4 bases, and 15 bases lay between the germline ends. This CDR3 is CAWSPGLGGNQPQHF. The CDR3, as DNA: TGTGCCTGGAGTCCCGGGTTGGGGGGGAATCAGCCCCAGCATTTT.